These 3 T cell receptor beta chains came from one sample sequenced in a study of CD8 T cells in ankylosing spondylitis. TCRdb re-called the 5' RACE reads through MiXCR, storing one row per CDR3 protein. The profile shows approximately 100,000 distinct CDR3 sequences, under 30% of them singletons. Sequencing was carried out using synovial fluid, either unsorted or a sorted T cell fraction (not recorded which). The receptors were sampled from a male donor with ankylosing spondylitis.

This clonotype showed up just a few times. The chain links TRBV5-1 to TRBJ2-1; D is perhaps TRBD2 (6 bases). Trimming shortened V by 3 bases and J by 4 bases, and 11 bases separated the two germline ends. CDR1 is SGHRS, CDR2 YFSETQ, per germline. This CDR3 is 14 amino acids long. The DNA for the CDR3 is TGCGCCAGCAGCTCCCGGGAGTCGTACAATGAGCAGTTCTTC. Its protein is CASSSRESYNEQFF. Variable domain in full (rest from reference TRBV5-1 and TRBJ2-1): KAGVTQTPRYLIKTRGQQVTLSCSPISGHRSVSWYQQTPGQGLQFLFEYFSETQRNKGNFPGRFSGRQFSNSRSEMNVSTLELGDSALYLCASSSRESYNEQFFGPGTRLTVL.

This clonotype was seen a handful of times. The rearrangement links TRBV5-1 to TRBJ2-4; TRBD1 aligns across 8 bases. CDR1 is SGHRS and CDR2 is YFSETQ in the germline V gene. The trim removed 0 bases at V and 0 bases at J, leaving 8 bases unmatched. CDR3 length equals 18 residues. CDR3 protein: CASSLARGQGEAKNIQYF. CDR3 sequence (DNA): TGCGCCAGCAGCTTGGCACGCGGACAGGGAGAAGCCAAAAACATTCAGTACTTC.

The chain recombines TRBV10-3 with TRBJ2-7; D is unresolved. CDR3 length: 13 residues. The ends were cut back, 4 bases at V and 3 bases at J, with 10 bases in the middle. Germline values: CDR1 ENHRY, CDR2 SYGVKD. This CDR3 reads CAISGSRYYEQYF. CDR3 coding DNA: TGTGCCATCAGTGGGTCTAGATACTACGAGCAGTACTTC.